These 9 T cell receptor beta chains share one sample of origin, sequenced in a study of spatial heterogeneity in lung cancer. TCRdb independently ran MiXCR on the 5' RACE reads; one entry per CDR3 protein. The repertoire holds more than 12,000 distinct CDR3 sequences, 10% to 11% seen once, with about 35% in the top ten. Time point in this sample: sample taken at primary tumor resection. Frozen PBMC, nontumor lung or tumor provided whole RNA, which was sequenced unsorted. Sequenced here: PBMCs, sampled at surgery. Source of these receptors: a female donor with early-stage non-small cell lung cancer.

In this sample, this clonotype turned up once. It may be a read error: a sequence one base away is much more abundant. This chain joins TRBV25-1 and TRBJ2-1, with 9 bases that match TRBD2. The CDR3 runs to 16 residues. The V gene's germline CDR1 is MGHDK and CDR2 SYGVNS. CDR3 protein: CVSSELRRGGADEQFF. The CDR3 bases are TGTGTCAGCAGTGAATTGCGGCGGGGGGGTGCCGATGAGCAGTTCTTC.

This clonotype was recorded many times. CDR3 residues: CASSKGRAGTPQYEQYF. The CDR3 coding sequence is TGTGCCAGCAGTAAAGGGCGAGCCGGGACACCCCAATACGAGCAGTACTTC. V is TRBV14 and J is TRBJ2-7; possible D gene TRBD1, 6 bases. The V and J ends lost 6 bases and 4 bases respectively, with 25 bases between them. The V gene's germline CDR1 is SGHDN and CDR2 FVKESK. The CDR3 is 17 residues long.

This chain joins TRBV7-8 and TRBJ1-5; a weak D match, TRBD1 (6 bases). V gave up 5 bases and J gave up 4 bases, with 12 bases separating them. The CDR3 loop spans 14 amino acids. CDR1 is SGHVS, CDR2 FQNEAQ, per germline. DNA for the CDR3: TGTGCCAGCAGCGCGGCAGGGGCGAATCAGCCCCAGCATTTT. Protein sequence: CASSAAGANQPQHF.

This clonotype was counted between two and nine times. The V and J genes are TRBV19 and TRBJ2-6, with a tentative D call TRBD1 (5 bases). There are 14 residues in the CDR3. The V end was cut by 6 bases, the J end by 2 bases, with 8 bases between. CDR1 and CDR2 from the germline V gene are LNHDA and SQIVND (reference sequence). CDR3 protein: CASRRGAGANVLTF. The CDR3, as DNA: TGTGCCAGTAGAAGGGGCGCTGGGGCCAACGTCCTGACTTTC. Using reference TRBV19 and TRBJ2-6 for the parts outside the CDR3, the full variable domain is DGGITQSPKYLFRKEGQNVTLSCEQNLNHDAMYWYRQDPGQGLRLIYYSQIVNDFQKGDIAEGYSVSREKKESFPLTVTSAQKNPTAFYLCASRRGAGANVLTFGAGSRLTVL.

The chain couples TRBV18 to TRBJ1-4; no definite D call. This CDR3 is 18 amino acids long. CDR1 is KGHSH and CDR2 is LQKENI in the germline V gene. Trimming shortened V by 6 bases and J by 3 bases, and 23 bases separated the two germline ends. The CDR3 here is CASSSSRAGAKSNEKLFF. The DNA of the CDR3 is TGTGCCAGCTCGTCCTCTCGGGCAGGAGCTAAATCTAATGAAAAACTGTTTTTT.

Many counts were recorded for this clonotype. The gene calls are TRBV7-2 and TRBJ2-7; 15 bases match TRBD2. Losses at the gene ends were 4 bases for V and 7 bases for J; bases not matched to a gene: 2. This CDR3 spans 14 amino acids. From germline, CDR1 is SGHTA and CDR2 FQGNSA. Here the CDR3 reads CASSSGTSGGEQYF. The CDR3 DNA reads TGTGCCAGCAGCTCTGGGACTAGCGGGGGGGAGCAGTACTTC.

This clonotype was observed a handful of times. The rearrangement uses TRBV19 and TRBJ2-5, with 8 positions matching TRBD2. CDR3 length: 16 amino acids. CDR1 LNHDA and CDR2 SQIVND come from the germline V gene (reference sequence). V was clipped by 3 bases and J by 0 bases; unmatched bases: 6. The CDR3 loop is CASSIGGAGNQETQYF. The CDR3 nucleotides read TGTGCCAGTAGTATCGGGGGGGCGGGAAACCAAGAGACCCAGTACTTC.

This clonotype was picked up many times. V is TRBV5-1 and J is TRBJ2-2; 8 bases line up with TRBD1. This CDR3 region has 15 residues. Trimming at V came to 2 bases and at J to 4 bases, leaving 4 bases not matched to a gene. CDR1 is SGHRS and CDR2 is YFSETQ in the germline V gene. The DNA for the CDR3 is TGCGCCAGCAGCTTTCAGGGGGCTGGCACCGGGGAGCTGTTTTTT. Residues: CASSFQGAGTGELFF.

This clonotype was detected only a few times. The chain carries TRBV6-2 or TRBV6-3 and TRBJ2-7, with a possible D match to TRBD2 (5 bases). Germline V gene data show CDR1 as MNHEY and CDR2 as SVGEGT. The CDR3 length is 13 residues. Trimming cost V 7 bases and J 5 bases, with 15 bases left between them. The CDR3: CASNPAPEDEQYF. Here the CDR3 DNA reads TGTGCCAGCAACCCGGCCCCGGAGGACGAGCAGTACTTC.